This T cell receptor (beta chain) was documented in a study of regulatory T cells in long-lasting Graves disease. General study findings and limits: New patients shared fewer public clonotypes (approximately 970) than persistent patients did (over 2,500). Patients whose Graves' disease persisted exhibited lower TCR diversity than those newly diagnosed.

On this clonotype: Its antigen is undetermined.

Arm-PCR of CDR3 regions and iRepertoire HTBI primers were used to build TCR beta libraries. Original handling: Across samples, 62 TRBV and some 13 TRBJ segments were found. TCRdb independently ran MiXCR on the multiplex PCR reads; one entry per CDR3 protein. TCRdb's processing, not the authors', yielded these V and J calls. Seen here are over 250,000 distinct CDR3 sequences, 22% observed once, and the top ten hold 56%. The time point denotes: persistent/refractory GD, antithyroid drugs over 5 years with positive TRAb. The TCR library used RNA extracted from PBMCs. In this cohort, patients came from an endocrinology department located in Xi'an, China. V was clipped by 4 bases and J by 0 bases, with 7 bases between them. Germline V gene lookup returns CDR1 SNHLY and CDR2 FYNNEI. The CDR3 runs 14 residues.

The source material was peripheral blood mononuclear cells (PBMCs), sampled when the disease was refractory, from a patient treated with antithyroid drugs. The rearrangement joins TRBV2 to TRBJ2-1, with D possibly matching TRBD1 (5 bases). The clonotype originates from a female donor with Graves disease. CDR3 amino acids: CASSVTDSYNEQFF. CDR3 sequence (DNA): TGTGCCAGCAGTGTGACAGACTCCTACAATGAGCAGTTCTTC.